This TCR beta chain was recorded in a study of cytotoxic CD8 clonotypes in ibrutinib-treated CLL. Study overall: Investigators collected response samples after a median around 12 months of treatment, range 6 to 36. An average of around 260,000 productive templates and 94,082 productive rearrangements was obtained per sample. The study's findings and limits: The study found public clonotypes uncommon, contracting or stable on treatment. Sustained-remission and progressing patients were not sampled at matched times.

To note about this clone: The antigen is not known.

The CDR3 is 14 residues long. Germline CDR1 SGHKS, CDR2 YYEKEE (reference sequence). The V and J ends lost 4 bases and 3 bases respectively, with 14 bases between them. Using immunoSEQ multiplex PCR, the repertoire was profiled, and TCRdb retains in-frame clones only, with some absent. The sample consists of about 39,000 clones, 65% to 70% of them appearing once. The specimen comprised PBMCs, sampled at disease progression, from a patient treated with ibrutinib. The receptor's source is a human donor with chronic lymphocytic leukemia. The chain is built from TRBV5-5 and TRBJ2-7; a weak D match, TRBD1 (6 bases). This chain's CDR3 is CASSHPGQDYEQYF. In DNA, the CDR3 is TGTGCCAGCAGCCATCCGGGACAAGACTACGAGCAGTACTTC.